This TCR gamma chain was sequenced during a study of gamma-delta chains in newborns, infants, children. TCRdb fed the reads into CATT to redo clone calling. The data hold 320 or so gamma-chain clones, with roughly four fifths observed a single time. Germline assignment: CDR1 GITISATS and CDR2 ISYDGTV (reference sequence). The CDR3 runs to 18 residues. The sample in question was blood, obtained at baseline. There is no J gene call, but TRGV9 is given as the V gene. The clonotype originates from a child who was a newborn, infant or young child, either healthy, febrile or measles-vaccinated (not recorded which). This table probably holds off-target reads from a library built for another chain. The CDR3 reads CACDSLTGGYSPTAQLFF. CDR3 DNA sequence: TGTGCCTGTGACTCCCTTACTGGGGGATACTCTCCTACAGCACAACTCTTCTTT.